This TCR beta chain was captured by sequencing in a study of T cells after yellow fever vaccination. TCRdb used MiXCR to reprocess the 5' RACE reads, holding one entry per CDR3 protein. The table records 100,000 to 150,000 distinct CDR3 sequences, 6% to 8% of them present only once. In its sample, this clonotype was seen many times. The germline gives CDR1 KGHDR, CDR2 SFDVKD. The ends were cut back, 4 bases at V and 12 bases at J, with 17 bases in the middle. CDR3 length: 13 amino acids. This clonotype was obtained from a man between 18 and 29 years old who received the YFV17D yellow fever vaccine. Sequenced material: CD4+ T cells sorted from PBMCs, taken less than 11 days after the first yellow fever vaccination. This chain joins TRBV24-1 and TRBJ2-5, with TRBD1 as a possible D gene (5 bases). The CDR3 bases are TGTGCCACCAGTGACCCTCGACAGCCCTCGGAGTACTTC. This gives the protein CATSDPRQPSEYF.